The 15 T cell receptor beta chains below come from one sample, sequenced in a study of vaccination effects on CD4 cells after COVID-19. The antigens of these receptors remain unknown. Data came from immunoSEQ multiplex PCR; TCRdb stores just in-frame clones and leaves some out. The data show tens of thousands of clones, around 70% seen once. CD4+ T cells specific for antigen were expanded with viral peptide pools by the ViraFEST assay before sequencing. CD4+ T cell isolation took place after 10 days of culture. Nucleocapsid antibodies stayed negative before and after vaccination, showing no earlier SARS-CoV-2 infection. The sequencing used CD4+ T cells from PBMCs cultured with SARS-CoV-2 spike peptides, collected before COVID-19 vaccination. These receptor sequences come from a human donor who received a COVID-19 vaccine.

This clone was recorded only once. The chain links TRBV11-3 to TRBJ1-3; D not resolved. Trimming cost V 5 bases and J 4 bases, with 6 bases left between them. This CDR3 spans 12 amino acids. Germline V gene sequence: CDR1 SGHNT, CDR2 YENEEA. CDR3 coding DNA: TGTGCCAGCAGCCCGGGAGGAAACACCATATATTTT. Its protein product is CASSPGGNTIYF.

The chain uses TRBV24-1 and TRBJ2-2; D is unresolved. Germline V lookup: CDR1 KGHDR, CDR2 SFDVKD. The CDR3 spans 14 residues. Between the trimmed V and J ends, which lost 9 bases and 4 bases, there was a span of 14 bases. In DNA, the CDR3 is TGTGCCACCGCTGTTGGACCAGGCACCGGGGAGCTGTTTTTT. Its protein is CATAVGPGTGELFF.

Here the CDR3 reads CASSLAGGGRNEQFF. CDR3 DNA: TGCGCCAGCAGCCTGGCGGGCGGGGGCCGCAATGAGCAGTTCTTC. The rearrangement uses TRBV4-3 and TRBJ2-1; tentatively, D is TRBD2 (7 bases). The CDR3 runs 15 residues. V lost 4 bases, J lost 6 bases, and 16 bases lay in between. CDR1 is LGHNA, CDR2 YSLEER, per germline.

This clone showed up just once. The V call is TRBV3-1 (or the pseudogene TRBV3-2), the J call TRBJ2-2, with 7 nucleotides matching TRBD2. Germline V lookup: CDR1 LGHDT, CDR2 YNNKEL (reference sequence). The CDR3 length is 15 residues. The trim removed 4 bases at V and 6 bases at J, leaving 8 bases unmatched. CDR3: CASSPGTIEAGELFF. In nucleotides, the CDR3 is TGTGCCAGCAGCCCTGGGACTATAGAGGCCGGGGAGCTGTTTTTT.

The chain couples TRBV2 to TRBJ1-6; TRBD1 might be the D (5 bases). V gave up 6 bases and J gave up 5 bases, with 8 bases separating them. The germline V gene has CDR1 SNHLY and CDR2 FYNNEI. The CDR3 spans 13 residues. The CDR3 DNA reads TGTGCCAGCAGGACAGAAAATAATTCACCCCTCCACTTT. Translated: CASRTENNSPLHF.

CDR3 sequence reads: CASSEAHGGSSGNTIYF. Here the CDR3 DNA reads TGTGCCAGCAGTGAAGCGCATGGTGGGAGCTCTGGAAACACCATATATTTT. The J gene is TRBJ1-3, the V gene TRBV6-1; unclear D gene. The CDR3 length is 17 residues. Germline V gene data show CDR1 as MNHNS and CDR2 as SASEGT. V gave up 0 bases and J gave up 0 bases, with 12 bases separating them.

The chain is built from TRBV7-6 and TRBJ2-7; D ambiguous. V shed 4 bases and J shed 3 bases, with 4 bases lying between them. CDR3 length equals 11 residues. CDR1 and CDR2 (germline): SGHVS, FNYEAQ. The CDR3 nucleotides read TGTGCCAGCAGCTATCACTACGAGCAGTACTTC. Encoded protein: CASSYHYEQYF. The full variable domain, with the rest looked up from reference TRBV7-6 and TRBJ2-7, is GAGVSQSPRYKVTKRGQDVALRCDPISGHVSLYWYRQALGQGPEFLTYFNYEAQQDKSGLPNDRFSAERPEGSISTLTIQRTEQRDSAMYRCASSYHYEQYFGPGTRLTVT.

In its sample, this clone was seen a few times. The chain links TRBV15 to TRBJ2-7; 9 bases are shared with TRBD1. J was trimmed by 1 base and V by 5 bases; bases with no gene match: 3. CDR3 length equals 14 residues. Germline V lookup: CDR1 LNHNV, CDR2 YYDKDF (reference sequence). The CDR3 region has the DNA TGTGCCACCAGCCGGGACAGGGTTTCCTACGAGCAGTACTTC. Translating gives CATSRDRVSYEQYF.

DNA for the CDR3: TGTGCCAGCAGCCGTACAGAAAGCAACTTCGTTAGTGGCTACACCTTC. It yields the protein CASSRTESNFVSGYTF. The chain combines TRBV5-6 with TRBJ1-2; D not certain. V lost 4 bases, J lost 7 bases, and 23 bases lay in between. From germline, CDR1 is SGHDT and CDR2 YYEEEE. The CDR3 has 16 residues. Full variable domain (outside the CDR3, taken from reference TRBV5-6 and TRBJ1-2): DAGVTQSPTHLIKTRGQQVTLRCSPKSGHDTVSWYQQALGQGPQFIFQYYEEEERQRGNFPDRFSGHQFPNYSSELNVNALLLGDSALYLCASSRTESNFVSGYTFGSGTRLTVV.

There are a few counts of this clone. The chain uses TRBV19 and TRBJ1-1; 12 bases line up with TRBD1. The CDR3 consists of 13 residues. Per the germline V gene, CDR1 is LNHDA and CDR2 is SQIVND (reference sequence). Germline trimming cut 4 bases from V and 8 bases from J; bases unmatched to any gene: 2. The DNA for the CDR3 is TGTGCCAGTAGTAGGGACAGGGGGCCGGAAGCTTTCTTT. It yields the protein CASSRDRGPEAFF.

The rearrangement joins TRBV18 to TRBJ2-5; possible D gene TRBD2, 6 bases. Trimming removed 1 base at V and 5 bases at J, with 14 bases between. This CDR3 has 15 residues. Germline CDR1 KGHSH, CDR2 LQKENI. The CDR3 bases are TGTGCCAGCTCACCACAGATCGCGGAGGGGGAGACCCAGTACTTC. Its translation: CASSPQIAEGETQYF.

The CDR3 DNA is TGCGCCAGCAGTCGTAGCGGGAACTCCTACAATGAGCAGTTCTTC. Translating it yields CASSRSGNSYNEQFF. This rearrangement joins TRBV4-1 to TRBJ2-1, with 8 nucleotides matching TRBD2. CDR1 is MGHRA, CDR2 YSYEKL, per germline. The V gene end was trimmed by 6 bases and the J gene end by 0 bases; junction bases not matched to a gene: 4. CDR3 size: 15 residues.

The chain employs TRBV5-1 and TRBJ2-7; D assignment may be TRBD1 or TRBD2 (6 bases each). CDR3 length: 15 amino acids. With 4 bases removed from V and 1 base from J, the gap between germline ends came to 15 bases. The germline gives CDR1 SGHRS, CDR2 YFSETQ. The CDR3 DNA reads TGCGCCAGCAGCCGCACCCGGGGGCGATCCTACGAGCAGTACTTC. Amino acid sequence: CASSRTRGRSYEQYF.

The J gene is TRBJ2-7, the V gene TRBV12-3 or TRBV12-4; tentatively, D is TRBD2 (5 bases). V was cut by 3 bases and J by 3 bases, with 9 bases left in between. The CDR3 is 13 residues long. CDR3 bases: TGTGCCAGCAGTTTTGAGAGGGACTACGAGCAGTACTTC. Protein: CASSFERDYEQYF.

This chain joins TRBV7-3 and TRBJ2-1; D uncertain. The CDR3 spans 13 residues. Germline CDR1 reads SGHTA; CDR2 reads FQGTGA. Deletions cut 4 bases from V and 8 bases from J, with 12 bases between. The CDR3 sequence is CASSSSPGDEQFF. In DNA form, the CDR3 reads TGTGCCAGCAGCTCCTCTCCCGGCGATGAGCAGTTCTTC.